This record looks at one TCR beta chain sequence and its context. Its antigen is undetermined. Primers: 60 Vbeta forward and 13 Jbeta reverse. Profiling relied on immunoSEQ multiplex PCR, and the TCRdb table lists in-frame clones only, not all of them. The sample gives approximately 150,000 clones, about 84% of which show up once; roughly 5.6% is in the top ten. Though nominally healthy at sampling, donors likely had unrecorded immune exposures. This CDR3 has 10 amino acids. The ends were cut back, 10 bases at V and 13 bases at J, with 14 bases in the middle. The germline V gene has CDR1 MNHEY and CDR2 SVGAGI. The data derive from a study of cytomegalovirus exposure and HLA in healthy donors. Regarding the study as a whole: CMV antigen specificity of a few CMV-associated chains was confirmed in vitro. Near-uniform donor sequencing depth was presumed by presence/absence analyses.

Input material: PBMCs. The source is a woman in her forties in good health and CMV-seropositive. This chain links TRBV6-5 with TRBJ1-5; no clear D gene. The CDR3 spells CATSASEQHF. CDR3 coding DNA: TGTGCCACCTCGGCGTCGGAGCAGCATTTT.